This TCR beta chain was found in a study of cytomegalovirus exposure and HLA in healthy donors. Study-level points and caveats: For most TCR beta V segments, an earlier analysis put the productive rate at about 87% or about 30% of the time. Follow-up analysis found HLA locus-dependent TCR association rates, highest for DRB1 and lowest for HLA-C. Among TCR beta chains, those listed as cytomegalovirus-associated numbered fewer than 200.

The length of the CDR3 is 13 residues. The ends were cut back, 4 bases at V and 6 bases at J, with 11 bases in the middle. From germline, CDR1 is LNHNV and CDR2 YYDKDF (reference sequence). The PCR ran on 60 Vbeta and 13 Jbeta primers. The data were produced by immunoSEQ multiplex PCR, yet TCRdb's version contains in-frame clones alone and is incomplete. Among over 200,000 clones listed, about four fifths were seen once. This clone appeared a single time. Its target is not known. The specimen sequenced was PBMCs. This clonotype was sampled from a man aged 35 to 55 in good health and CMV-seropositive. The chain combines TRBV15 with TRBJ2-3; D might be TRBD2 (5 bases). CDR3: CATSTGIRDTQYF. CDR3 bases: TGTGCCACCAGCACGGGGATTCGGGATACGCAGTATTTT. Based on the CDR3 plus reference TRBV15 and TRBJ2-3, the full variable domain is DAMVIQNPRYQVTQFGKPVTLSCSQTLNHNVMYWYQQKSSQAPKLLFHYYDKDFNNEADTPDNFQSRRPNTSFCFLDIRSPGLGDTAMYLCATSTGIRDTQYFGPGTRLTVL.